The next 8 T cell receptor beta chains were all read from a single sample in a study of T cells in Graves' hyperthyroidism and ophthalmopathy. What was amplified from RNA transcripts were TCR beta CDR3 regions. First-round RT-PCR of the TCR CDR3 relied on the HTBI primer set. TCRdb reprocessed the multiplex PCR reads via MiXCR and lists one record per CDR3 protein. The sample yields about 600,000 distinct CDR3 sequences, more than 15% seen once. Sequenced material: blood. These receptors came from a woman between 35 and 50 years old with Graves' ophthalmopathy.

In this sample, this clonotype turned up many times. The chain uses TRBV20-1 and TRBJ2-1, with 14 bases lining up with TRBD2. J gave up 10 bases and V 3 bases, and 8 bases lay outside the gene matches. The length of the CDR3 is 15 residues. Germline V gene lookup returns CDR1 DFQATT and CDR2 SNEGSKA (reference sequence). In DNA form, the CDR3 reads TGCAGTGCTAGTCGGCGACTAGCGGGAGGGGAGGAGCAGTTCTTC. Translating gives CSASRRLAGGEEQFF.

This chain connects TRBV18 to TRBJ2-3, with 12 bases matching TRBD2. CDR1 is KGHSH, CDR2 LQKENI, per germline. V was pared by 6 bases and J by 6 bases, with 10 bases of the junction left unmatched. The CDR3 totals 16 residues. CDR3 bases: TGTGCCAGCTCCTCAATGACTAGCGGGGGCTTTGATACGCAGTATTTT. It yields the protein CASSSMTSGGFDTQYF.

This clonotype was detected many times. V usage is TRBV12-3 or TRBV12-4 and J usage is TRBJ1-4; no firm D call. V lost 5 bases, J lost 7 bases, and 11 bases lay in between. CDR3 length: 13 amino acids. CDR3 sequence reads: CASSPRRLEKLFF. The CDR3, as DNA: TGTGCCAGCAGTCCCCGCCGGCTTGAAAAACTGTTTTTT.

The chain carries TRBV27 and TRBJ2-3, with no clear D. The ends were cut back, 3 bases at V and 4 bases at J, with 8 bases in the middle. The germline V gene has CDR1 MNHEY and CDR2 SMNVEV (reference sequence). The CDR3 covers 13 residues. CDR3 sequence: CASSLVTSDTQYF. The DNA for the CDR3 is TGTGCCAGCAGTTTGGTAACATCAGATACGCAGTATTTT.

This clonotype was seen a single time. This sequence may be a read error, since a much larger clone differs from it by one base. This chain uses TRBV7-2 with TRBJ2-1; 9 positions match TRBD1. The CDR3 length is 15 residues. CDR1 is SGHTA and CDR2 is FQGNSA in the germline V gene. The CDR3 coding sequence is TGTGCCAGCAGCCCTACAGGGGGCGTGTACAATGAGCGGTTCTTC. Translated: CASSPTGGVYNERFF.

This clonotype was detected ten times or more. The genes are TRBV30 and TRBJ1-5, with TRBD1 identical over 11 bases. Germline V gene lookup returns CDR1 GTSNPN and CDR2 SVGIG (reference sequence). After removal of 3 bases from V and 0 bases from J, the junction contained 7 bases not matched to a gene. This CDR3 is built from 17 residues. The CDR3: CAWRGGTGGYSNQPQHF. CDR3 sequence (DNA): TGTGCCTGGAGAGGAGGGACAGGGGGTTATAGCAATCAGCCCCAGCATTTT.

The chain recombines TRBV20-1 with TRBJ2-5; 9 nucleotides match TRBD2. CDR3 size: 16 residues. CDR1 and CDR2 (germline): DFQATT, SNEGSKA (reference sequence). V dropped 0 bases and J dropped 0; count of bases not matched to a gene: 5. CDR3 DNA sequence: TGCAGTGCTAGAGATTTAGCGGGGGACCACCAAGAGACCCAGTACTTC. Translating gives CSARDLAGDHQETQYF.

This clonotype was picked up a small number of times. The chain recombines TRBV10-3 with TRBJ2-7; the match to TRBD2 covers 10 bases. Germline assignment: CDR1 ENHRY and CDR2 SYGVKD. The CDR3 totals 15 residues. The J segment lost 2 bases and the V segment lost 2 bases, leaving 3 bases of the junction unmatched. The CDR3 nucleotides are TGTGCCATCAGTGAGGAAGCGGGAGGGCCCTACGAGCAGTACTTC. Protein sequence: CAISEEAGGPYEQYF.